The clone carrying this T cell receptor (beta chain) was counted a few times. This sample is drawn from a study of blood T cell repertoires in COVID-19. Overall study: Samples came from the United States, Italy and Spain, spanning acute and convalescent COVID-19.

Clinical histories supplied by participants themselves formed the basis of cohort assignment. Recovery among Cohort 3 donors was established by two negative PCRs, clearance, or symptom resolution. The CDR3 sequence is 15 residues long. Trimming removed 4 bases at V and 1 base at J, with 13 bases between. Per the germline V gene, CDR1 is MNHEY and CDR2 is SVGAGI. Study processing details: Cell counts per sample came from amplifying reference gene primers. Profiling relied on immunoSEQ multiplex PCR, and the TCRdb table lists in-frame clones only, not all of them. D and trimming were read from the DNA, whereas the V and J calls and clone size are those reported in that table. The table includes approximately 230,000 clones, about 80% detected once.

The sample consisted of PBMCs or T cells enriched from blood (not recorded which). V is TRBV6-5 and J is TRBJ1-1; D unresolved. The sequence came from a man aged 40-50 years who had recovered from COVID-19. The CDR3 protein is CASSSHTVPNTEAFF. In DNA form, the CDR3 reads TGTGCCAGCAGTTCCCACACAGTGCCGAACACTGAAGCTTTCTTT.